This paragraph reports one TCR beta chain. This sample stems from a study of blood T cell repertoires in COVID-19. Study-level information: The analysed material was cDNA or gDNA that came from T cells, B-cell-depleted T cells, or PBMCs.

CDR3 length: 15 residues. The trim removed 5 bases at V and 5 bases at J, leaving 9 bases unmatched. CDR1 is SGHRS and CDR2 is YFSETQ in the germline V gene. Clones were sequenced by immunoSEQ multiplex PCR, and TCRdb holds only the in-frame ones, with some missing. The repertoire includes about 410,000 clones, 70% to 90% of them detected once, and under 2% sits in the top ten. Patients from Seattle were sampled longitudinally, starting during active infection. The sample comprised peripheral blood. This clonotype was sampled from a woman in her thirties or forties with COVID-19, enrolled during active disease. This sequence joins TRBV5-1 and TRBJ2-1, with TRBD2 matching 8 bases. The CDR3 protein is CASSLTGGSHNEQFF. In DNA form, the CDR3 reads TGCGCCAGCAGTCTCACGGGGGGGAGCCACAATGAGCAGTTCTTC.